This T cell receptor (beta chain) was documented in a study of T-cell memory formation after mild COVID-19. Looked up from germline, CDR1 is DFQATT and CDR2 is SNEGSKA (reference sequence). Trimming took off 2 bases at V and 2 bases at J, with 12 bases between the two ends. The CDR3 loop spans 14 amino acids. The sample holds many counts of this clonotype. One entry per CDR3 protein, called by TCRdb with MiXCR from the 5' RACE reads. The sample includes 300,000 to 400,000 distinct CDR3 sequences, about an eighth of them seen just once. The TCR originated in a man aged 18 to 35 who had mild COVID-19 (a few samples of this study predate the infection). Cell type and time point are not known. The sample comprised PBMCs or a T cell subset sorted from them (not recorded which). The V gene is TRBV20-1, the J gene TRBJ2-5, with D unresolved. CDR3 coding DNA: TGCAGTGCTAGACCTTTCGTGGGGCAAGAGACCCAGTACTTC. Protein sequence: CSARPFVGQETQYF.